This passage covers 22 T cell receptor beta chains from one sample sequenced in a study of shared clonotypes between healthy human individuals. The data were produced by immunoSEQ multiplex PCR, yet TCRdb's version contains in-frame clones alone and is incomplete. The table has about 2 million clones, roughly 95% seen once. Naive CD8 populations comprised CD45RO-negative cells positively selected for CCR7, excluding terminally differentiated effector memory CD45RA+ cells. Sequencing was done on a sample of naive CD8+ T cells sorted from blood. The receptors originated from a man aged 18 to 30 in good health.

V gene TRBV27 combines with J gene TRBJ1-1; 8 nucleotides match TRBD1. The V segment lost 5 bases and the J segment 2 bases; nucleotides outside the gene matches: 7. Germline values: CDR1 MNHEY, CDR2 SMNVEV (reference sequence). This CDR3 has 15 amino acids. CDR3 sequence (DNA): TGTGCCAGCAGTCCGGAGGACAGGGCCAACACTGAAGCTTTCTTT. Translated: CASSPEDRANTEAFF.

This clone was seen a single time. The gene calls are TRBV28 and TRBJ1-2, with 7 nucleotides matching TRBD1. V dropped 6 bases and J dropped 6; count of bases not matched to a gene: 7. The CDR3 totals 13 residues. Germline assignment: CDR1 MDHEN and CDR2 SYDVKM. DNA of the CDR3: TGTGCCAGCAGCTCCGACAGGGCAGATGGCTACACCTTC. Residues: CASSSDRADGYTF.

This sequence joins TRBV21-1 and TRBJ1-6. TRBV21-1 is reported as a pseudogene. The length of the CDR3 is 17 residues. CDR3 loop: CASVGLLLSSYNSPLHF. CDR3 in DNA: TGTGCCAGCGTGGGACTACTCCTCAGCTCCTATAATTCACCCCTCCACTTT.

The chain has TRBV4-3 and TRBJ2-7; 13 bases are a match to TRBD2. Trimming cost V 0 bases and J 6 bases; bases outside gene matches: 5. CDR3 length equals 16 residues. The germline V gene encodes CDR1 LGHNA and CDR2 YSLEER. The CDR3 bases are TGCGCCAGCAGCCAAGACCGGACTAGCGGGAGTCTCGAGCAGTACTTC. This translates into CASSQDRTSGSLEQYF.

This chain links TRBV27 with TRBJ2-3; 8 nucleotides line up with TRBD2. Trimming took 6 bases from V and 6 from J; bases not matched to a gene: 5. This CDR3 is built from 13 residues. CDR1 and CDR2 (germline): MNHEY, SMNVEV (reference sequence). The CDR3 protein is CASSGGAPDTQYF. Written as DNA, the CDR3 is TGTGCCAGCAGCGGGGGGGCCCCCGATACGCAGTATTTT.

The chain links TRBV11-2 to TRBJ2-7, with TRBD2 identical over 12 bases. V shed 6 bases, J shed 7 bases, and the junction held 4 bases outside the gene matches. There are 13 residues in the CDR3. Germline CDR1 SGHAT, CDR2 FQNNGV. Here the CDR3 DNA reads TGTGCCAGCAGTTCTAGCGGGGGGGAGGAGCAGTACTTC. Protein: CASSSSGGEEQYF.

The chain joins TRBV6-6 to TRBJ2-7; 7 nucleotides line up with TRBD2. Trimming cost V 10 bases and J 2 bases; bases outside gene matches: 14. This CDR3 is 15 amino acids long. Germline CDR1 reads MNHNY; CDR2 reads SVGAGI (reference sequence). CDR3 sequence (DNA): TGTGCCACATTGGGGGGGGTTGGTCTGACCTACGAGCAGTACTTC. It specifies CATLGGVGLTYEQYF.

The chain joins TRBV10-3 to TRBJ2-7, with D perhaps matching TRBD1 or TRBD2 (6 bases each). With 2 bases removed from V and 2 bases from J, the gap between germline ends came to 13 bases. Germline CDR1 and CDR2: ENHRY and SYGVKD. The CDR3 has 15 amino acids. This CDR3 is CAISEPTGRPYEQYF. In DNA form, the CDR3 reads TGTGCCATCAGTGAGCCAACAGGGAGGCCCTACGAGCAGTACTTC.

As concerns this clone: This may come from a read error, since a much larger clone is one base off. The same CDR3 is also encoded by other DNA sequences in this sample. The genes are TRBV30 and TRBJ2-7; TRBD1 agrees at 11 bases. The CDR3 contains 16 residues. Germline assignment: CDR1 GTSNPN and CDR2 SVGIG (reference sequence). CDR3 residues: CAWSAHRTGGFDEQYF. The CDR3 DNA is TGCGCCTGGAGTGCCCACCGGACAGGGGGCTTCGACGAGCAGTACTTC.

The chain's CDR3 is CASSLKDRAAPYYNEQFF. CDR3 nucleotides: TGTGCCAGCAGTCTAAAGGACAGGGCGGCCCCCTATTACAATGAGCAGTTCTTC. The chain combines TRBV7-9 with TRBJ2-1; 8 bases line up with TRBD1. Unmatched junction bases numbered 17, after V lost 6 bases and J lost 4 bases. Germline V gives CDR1 SEHNR, CDR2 FQNEAQ (reference sequence). CDR3 length: 18 amino acids.

V is TRBV27 and J is TRBJ1-6; no definite D call. This CDR3 spans 14 amino acids. V lost 5 bases, J lost 9 bases, and 14 bases lay in between. CDR1 MNHEY and CDR2 SMNVEV come from the germline V gene (reference sequence). CDR3 protein: CASSPFQMGSPLHF. The CDR3, as DNA: TGTGCCAGCAGTCCCTTCCAGATGGGTTCACCCCTCCACTTT.

CDR3 in DNA: TGTGCCTGGAGTGTAGGGTTCGGGGTTATCTCCTACAATGAGCAGTTCTTC. It specifies CAWSVGFGVISYNEQFF. The chain combines TRBV30 with TRBJ2-1; maybe TRBD2 (5 bases). The CDR3 length is 17 residues. The germline V gene encodes CDR1 GTSNPN and CDR2 SVGIG (reference sequence). V lost 0 bases, J lost 0 bases, and 15 bases lay in between.

The chain is built from TRBV4-1 and TRBJ1-2; a weak D match, TRBD1 (5 bases). Trimming removed 0 bases from V and 8 bases from J, with 13 bases in between. Germline V gene sequence: CDR1 MGHRA, CDR2 YSYEKL. The CDR3 contains 14 residues. The CDR3 loop reads CASSQDHRGSGYTF. CDR3 DNA: TGCGCCAGCAGCCAAGATCACCGGGGGAGCGGCTACACCTTC.

This chain links TRBV2 with TRBJ2-5, with 9 bases matching TRBD2. The DNA end lines up better with TRBJ2-7; the J call may be wrong. This CDR3 comprises 15 residues. The germline CDR1 and CDR2 sequences are SNHLY and FYNNEI. Written as DNA, the CDR3 is TGTGCCAGCAGTGGGTTGGAGACTAGCGGCTACGAGCAGTACTTC. This translates into CASSGLETSGYEQYF.

The CDR3 nucleotides are TGTGCTAGTGGTTTGGGCCTTTATGAGCAGTTCTTC. Translating gives CASGLGLYEQFF. V usage is TRBV12-5 and J usage is TRBJ2-1, with no clear D. CDR1 is LGHNT, CDR2 FRNRAP, per germline. The CDR3 is 12 residues long. V was pared by 1 base and J by 8 bases, with 6 bases between.

The chain combines TRBV5-4 with TRBJ2-1; D uncertain. The CDR3 sequence is 15 residues long. Germline CDR1 and CDR2: SGHNT and YYREEE (reference sequence). Trimming took off 4 bases at V and 8 bases at J, with 19 bases between the two ends. As DNA, the CDR3 is TGTGCCAGCAGCATAGAGCAAATATACGGTGATGAGCAGTTCTTC. It translates to CASSIEQIYGDEQFF.

Here the CDR3 reads CASSEGYGRNEQYF. DNA for the CDR3: TGTGCCAGCAGTGAGGGCTATGGGAGGAACGAGCAGTACTTC. The chain combines TRBV2 with TRBJ2-5, with D possibly being TRBD2 (6 bases). The J call may not be correct, given that the DNA end is closer to TRBJ2-7. Germline CDR1 and CDR2: SNHLY and FYNNEI. The CDR3 extends over 14 amino acids.

The genes are TRBV30 and TRBJ1-3; 9 bases line up with TRBD1. CDR1 and CDR2 (germline): GTSNPN, SVGIG (reference sequence). CDR3 length: 13 residues. After removal of 5 bases from V and 2 bases from J, the junction contained 1 base not matched to a gene. The CDR3 is CAWGDRAGNTIYF. The CDR3 DNA sequence: TGTGCCTGGGGGGACAGGGCTGGAAACACCATATATTTT.

The chain couples TRBV2 to TRBJ1-1; 7 nucleotides match TRBD1. Germline lookup yields CDR1 SNHLY and CDR2 FYNNEI. The CDR3 spans 19 residues. Trimming cost V 6 bases and J 0 bases; bases outside gene matches: 19. CDR3 DNA: TGTGCCAGCAGAGAAACATTCCCGGGACAGCCAATGATGAACACTGAAGCTTTCTTT. It yields the protein CASRETFPGQPMMNTEAFF.

The rearrangement joins TRBV10-3 to TRBJ2-3; 9 nucleotides agree with TRBD1. The CDR3 has 13 residues. V was pared by 11 bases and J by 4 bases, with 7 bases of the junction left unmatched. Looked up from germline, CDR1 is ENHRY and CDR2 is SYGVKD. The CDR3 here is CASWTGEPDTQYF. The CDR3 DNA reads as TGTGCCTCATGGACAGGGGAGCCAGATACGCAGTATTTT.

CDR3 residues: CASSYSGSGYTF. The CDR3 DNA is TGTGCCAGCAGCTATTCAGGTAGCGGCTACACCTTC. V usage is TRBV5-6 and J usage is TRBJ1-2; D remains ambiguous. Germline V gene sequence: CDR1 SGHDT, CDR2 YYEEEE. Trimming took off 3 bases at V and 8 bases at J, with 11 bases between the two ends. The CDR3 is made up of 12 amino acids.

A remark on this clone: Distinct nucleotide sequences in the sample also encode this CDR3. The V call is TRBV5-6, the J call TRBJ2-7, with D possibly being TRBD2 (5 bases). Germline assignment: CDR1 SGHDT and CDR2 YYEEEE. The germline V and J ends were trimmed by 5 bases and 3 bases, with 9 bases remaining between them. The CDR3 loop spans 12 amino acids. This CDR3 is CASSGLSYEQYF. CDR3 in DNA: TGTGCCAGCAGTGGACTTAGCTACGAGCAGTACTTC.